One and the same sample provided the 30 T cell receptor beta chains below, sequenced in a study of blood T cell repertoires in COVID-19. TCRdb's table, derived via immunoSEQ multiplex PCR, lists solely in-frame clones and lacks some. The sample lists under 400,000 clones; about 92% were seen once. Sequenced sample: peripheral blood. The receptor set was obtained from a woman aged 60-75 years with COVID-19, enrolled during active disease.

This chain joins TRBV15 and TRBJ2-3, with TRBD2 identical over 13 bases. CDR1 and CDR2 (germline): LNHNV, YYDKDF (reference sequence). The CDR3 runs to 17 residues. Losses at the gene ends were 2 bases for V and 5 bases for J; bases not matched to a gene: 7. This chain's CDR3 is CATSRLRTSGGGDTQYF. The CDR3 nucleotides read TGTGCCACCAGCAGACTACGGACTAGCGGGGGAGGAGATACGCAGTATTTT.

This rearrangement joins TRBV5-1 to TRBJ1-4; D possibly corresponds to TRBD1 (5 bases). The CDR3 runs 17 residues. Germline V lookup: CDR1 SGHRS, CDR2 YFSETQ. V lost 4 bases, J lost 0 bases, and 16 bases lay in between. The CDR3 region is CASSADKGQPTNEKLFF. CDR3 in DNA: TGCGCCAGCAGCGCCGACAAGGGGCAACCAACTAATGAAAAACTGTTTTTT.

This rearrangement joins TRBV5-1 to TRBJ2-3; D gene uncertain. Trimming took off 3 bases at V and 1 base at J, with 12 bases between the two ends. Germline CDR1 reads SGHRS; CDR2 reads YFSETQ. The length of the CDR3 is 15 residues. This CDR3 reads CASSSGDGRTDTQYF. The CDR3 nucleotides read TGCGCCAGCAGCTCCGGAGACGGCCGCACAGATACGCAGTATTTT.

This rearrangement joins TRBV27 to TRBJ1-2, with TRBD1 matching over 9 bases. The J segment lost 0 bases and the V segment lost 1 base, leaving 6 bases of the junction unmatched. Germline CDR1 is MNHEY and CDR2 is SMNVEV (reference sequence). The CDR3 runs 17 residues. CDR3 sequence reads: CASSLWGTGNTNYGYTF. CDR3 DNA: TGTGCCAGCAGTTTATGGGGGACAGGGAATACTAACTATGGCTACACCTTC.

The chain carries TRBV24-1 and TRBJ1-2, with D unclear. There are 11 residues in the CDR3. CDR1 is KGHDR and CDR2 is SFDVKD in the germline V gene. Between the trimmed V and J ends, which lost 9 bases and 8 bases, there was a span of 12 bases. The CDR3 DNA reads as TGTGCCACCGCAGGCCCCTACGGCTACACCTTC. Translation gives CATAGPYGYTF.

The chain couples TRBV19 to TRBJ2-2; TRBD1 is a possible D gene (5 bases). V was cut by 3 bases and J by 3 bases, with 11 bases left in between. CDR1 is LNHDA, CDR2 SQIVND, per germline (reference sequence). This CDR3 is 15 amino acids long. Here the CDR3 DNA reads TGTGCCAGTAGTATTGGCAGGGTATACACCGGGGAGCTGTTTTTT. Translated: CASSIGRVYTGELFF.

This chain uses TRBV11-2 with TRBJ2-4; TRBD2 might be the D (5 bases). This CDR3 has 15 residues. V was shortened by 8 bases and J by 1 base, with 15 bases between the two germline ends. CDR1 and CDR2 (germline): SGHAT, FQNNGV. DNA of the CDR3: TGTGCCAGCGGGAGCTTAAGAGGGGCCAAAAACATTCAGTACTTC. This gives the protein CASGSLRGAKNIQYF.

The rearrangement joins TRBV28 to TRBJ1-3, with D possibly being TRBD1 (5 bases). CDR3 length equals 15 residues. The V gene's germline CDR1 is MDHEN and CDR2 SYDVKM. V lost 6 bases, J lost 0 bases, and 12 bases lay in between. This chain's CDR3 is CASRATVSSGNTIYF. The CDR3 DNA reads as TGTGCCAGCAGAGCGACAGTCAGCTCTGGAAACACCATATATTTT.

The chain is built from TRBV4-2 and TRBJ1-2; 11 bases fit TRBD1. The CDR3 has 16 residues. CDR1 is LGHNA, CDR2 YNFKEQ, per germline. Trimming cost V 5 bases and J 6 bases; bases outside gene matches: 11. The CDR3 DNA is TGTGCCAGCAGCTTGGACAGGGGGCAAAATGTGCATGGCTACACCTTC. It encodes CASSLDRGQNVHGYTF.

This chain uses TRBV6-5 with TRBJ1-1, with D perhaps matching TRBD1 (5 bases). This CDR3 comprises 15 residues. Per germline, CDR1 MNHEY and CDR2 SVGAGI. Trimming pared 6 bases from V and 2 bases from J, leaving 16 bases between. The CDR3 here is CASSAGGGTNTEAFF. The DNA of the CDR3 is TGTGCCAGCAGCGCCGGGGGTGGCACAAACACTGAAGCTTTCTTT.

The CDR3 DNA is TGCGCCAGCAGCTATCAGGGGGCTGGAAATGAGCAGTTCTTC. It specifies CASSYQGAGNEQFF. The rearrangement joins TRBV5-1 to TRBJ2-1; 8 nucleotides agree with TRBD1. The germline V gene has CDR1 SGHRS and CDR2 YFSETQ. The CDR3 is 14 residues long. J was trimmed by 7 bases and V by 3 bases; bases with no gene match: 6.

The chain joins TRBV2 to TRBJ1-5; D not certain. This CDR3 spans 14 amino acids. V dropped 6 bases and J dropped 7 bases, with 16 bases sitting between them. CDR1 is SNHLY and CDR2 is FYNNEI in the germline V gene. CDR3 bases: TGTGCCAGCAGATCTCCCGGGATCGGACAGCCCCAGCATTTT. Amino acids: CASRSPGIGQPQHF.

This clone showed up just once. The chain recombines TRBV2 with TRBJ1-5; 7 bases match TRBD1. Germline V gene data show CDR1 as SNHLY and CDR2 as FYNNEI. The junction had 13 bases not matched to a gene; V was cut back by 8 bases and J by 6 bases. The CDR3 spans 15 residues. CDR3 sequence (DNA): TGTGCCAGCGGCCGGAGAGGAGGGGGCGGTCAGCCCCAGCATTTT. It is translated as CASGRRGGGGQPQHF.

The chain recombines TRBV6-5 with TRBJ2-7, with D possibly matching TRBD2 (5 bases). CDR1 and CDR2 (germline): MNHEY, SVGAGI. This CDR3 is 15 amino acids long. V was shortened by 4 bases and J by 0 bases, with 13 bases between the two germline ends. As DNA, the CDR3 is TGTGCCAGCAGTTCGAACCGGGATCCCTCCTACGAGCAGTACTTC. Protein sequence: CASSSNRDPSYEQYF.

V usage is TRBV11-1 and J usage is TRBJ2-3, with D unresolved. CDR3 length equals 14 residues. Trimming removed 3 bases at V and 3 bases at J, with 10 bases between. Per germline, CDR1 SGHAT and CDR2 FQDESV (reference sequence). The CDR3 spells CASSLATTTDTQYF. The CDR3 coding sequence is TGTGCCAGCAGCTTGGCTACGACAACAGATACGCAGTATTTT.

The rearrangement uses TRBV29-1 and TRBJ2-3; 7 nucleotides line up with TRBD1. CDR1 is SQVTM and CDR2 is ANQGSEA in the germline V gene. The CDR3 totals 13 residues. Trimming removed 4 bases from V and 0 bases from J; junction bases left unmatched: 1. The chain's CDR3 is CSVGGGSTDTQYF. CDR3 DNA sequence: TGCAGCGTTGGAGGGGGCAGCACAGATACGCAGTATTTT.

Worth noting for this clone: Additional DNA sequences in this sample encode the identical CDR3. The chain has TRBV5-1 and TRBJ1-1, with D unclear. Germline CDR1 is SGHRS and CDR2 is YFSETQ. V was trimmed by 0 bases and J by 2 bases, leaving 5 bases between them. This CDR3 is built from 13 residues. The CDR3 DNA reads as TGCGCCAGCAGCTTGGTTAGTAACACTGAAGCTTTCTTT. It yields the protein CASSLVSNTEAFF. Full variable domain (missing parts from reference TRBV5-1 and TRBJ1-1): KAGVTQTPRYLIKTRGQQVTLSCSPISGHRSVSWYQQTPGQGLQFLFEYFSETQRNKGNFPGRFSGRQFSNSRSEMNVSTLELGDSALYLCASSLVSNTEAFFGQGTRLTVV.

Notes on this clone: Other DNA variants within this sample encode the same CDR3. This rearrangement joins TRBV14 to TRBJ1-2, with D unresolved. The CDR3 length is 13 residues. Per germline, CDR1 SGHDN and CDR2 FVKESK. Deletions cut 4 bases from V and 2 bases from J, with 8 bases between. CDR3 in DNA: TGTGCCAGCAGCCTGGGCCGAAACTATGGCTACACCTTC. Translated: CASSLGRNYGYTF.

The chain combines TRBV6-2 or TRBV6-3 with TRBJ1-2, with D unclear. Trimming took 0 bases from V and 5 from J, leaving 10 bases between them. CDR1 and CDR2 (germline): MNHEY, SVGEGT. This CDR3 has 14 residues. This CDR3 is CASSYSTRVYGYTF. The DNA for the CDR3 is TGTGCCAGCAGTTACTCGACCCGGGTGTATGGCTACACCTTC.

This chain joins TRBV27 and TRBJ1-2; maybe TRBD1 (5 bases). This CDR3 contains 16 residues. CDR1 is MNHEY, CDR2 SMNVEV, per germline (reference sequence). Trimming took 3 bases from V and 4 from J, leaving 18 bases between them. CDR3 sequence: CASSFRASLLPYGYTF. The DNA for the CDR3 is TGTGCCAGCAGTTTCAGGGCATCACTCCTCCCCTATGGCTACACCTTC.

The chain joins TRBV5-1 to TRBJ1-1; perhaps TRBD1 as D (6 bases). Looked up from germline, CDR1 is SGHRS and CDR2 is YFSETQ. V lost 0 bases and J 2 bases, leaving 8 bases between the germline ends. The CDR3 contains 14 residues. CDR3 in DNA: TGCGCCAGCAGCTTGGACAGGGCCAACACTGAAGCTTTCTTT. Translation: CASSLDRANTEAFF. Full variable domain (rest looked up from reference TRBV5-1 and TRBJ1-1): KAGVTQTPRYLIKTRGQQVTLSCSPISGHRSVSWYQQTPGQGLQFLFEYFSETQRNKGNFPGRFSGRQFSNSRSEMNVSTLELGDSALYLCASSLDRANTEAFFGQGTRLTVV.

V is TRBV4-1 and J is TRBJ1-5; weak D call: TRBD1 (6 bases). Germline CDR1 is MGHRA and CDR2 is YSYEKL. CDR3 size: 15 residues. Deletions cut 4 bases from V and 2 bases from J, with 12 bases between. CDR3 residues: CASSPGVVGNQPQHF. In DNA, the CDR3 is TGCGCCAGCAGCCCAGGGGTGGTTGGCAATCAGCCCCAGCATTTT.

This chain joins TRBV2 and TRBJ2-4; D is unresolved. The germline V gene has CDR1 SNHLY and CDR2 FYNNEI. The CDR3 loop spans 11 amino acids. Trimming shortened V by 3 bases and J by 8 bases, and 5 bases separated the two germline ends. This chain's CDR3 is CASSERDIQYF. In DNA, the CDR3 is TGTGCCAGCAGTGAGCGAGACATTCAGTACTTC.

The genes are TRBV28 and TRBJ1-1; the D gene is possibly TRBD1 (5 bases). V shed 5 bases and J shed 0 bases, with 7 bases lying between them. Per germline, CDR1 MDHEN and CDR2 SYDVKM. CDR3 length equals 13 residues. CDR3 protein: CASSRGMNTEAFF. For the CDR3, the DNA is TGTGCCAGCAGTAGGGGAATGAACACTGAAGCTTTCTTT.

The chain combines TRBV6-5 with TRBJ2-5; D is unresolved. The CDR3 is 14 residues long. The ends were cut back, 0 bases at V and 2 bases at J, with 7 bases in the middle. Germline V CDR1 and CDR2: MNHEY, SVGAGI. The CDR3 region has the DNA TGTGCCAGCAGTTACTCGTTCAGTCAAGAGACCCAGTACTTC. The encoded protein is CASSYSFSQETQYF.

The chain combines TRBV5-4 with TRBJ2-7; TRBD1 is a possible D gene (5 bases). Deletions cut 4 bases from V and 5 bases from J, with 13 bases between. Germline CDR1 and CDR2: SGHNT and YYREEE (reference sequence). The CDR3 is 13 amino acids. CDR3: CASSPMVTDEQYF. The DNA of the CDR3 is TGTGCCAGCAGCCCCATGGTGACAGACGAGCAGTACTTC.

The chain couples TRBV7-3 to TRBJ2-6; TRBD1 agrees at 7 bases. The CDR3 runs to 20 residues. Losses at the gene ends were 0 bases for V and 2 bases for J; bases not matched to a gene: 13. Germline values: CDR1 SGHTA, CDR2 FQGTGA. The CDR3 spells CASSLTPEGTARTGANVLTF. The DNA of the CDR3 is TGTGCCAGCAGCTTAACGCCAGAAGGGACAGCAAGGACTGGGGCCAACGTCCTGACTTTC.

V usage is TRBV5-1 and J usage is TRBJ2-7, with TRBD2 matching over 7 bases. In germline, CDR1 is SGHRS, CDR2 YFSETQ. The CDR3 covers 15 residues. With V trimmed by 4 bases and J by 0 bases, 7 bases remained unmatched. The CDR3 DNA is TGCGCCAGCAGCCCGGGGGGAGGGAGCTCCTACGAGCAGTACTTC. Encoded protein: CASSPGGGSSYEQYF.

This chain connects TRBV2 to TRBJ1-6; TRBD1 aligns across 8 bases. The length of the CDR3 is 13 residues. The V gene end was trimmed by 8 bases and the J gene end by 7 bases; junction bases not matched to a gene: 4. Per germline, CDR1 SNHLY and CDR2 FYNNEI. The CDR3 is CASQGARNSPLHF. Here the CDR3 DNA reads TGTGCCAGCCAGGGGGCGCGGAATTCACCCCTCCACTTT.

The J gene is TRBJ1-1, the V gene TRBV3-1 (or the pseudogene TRBV3-2); no reliable D call. Germline V gene data show CDR1 as LGHDT and CDR2 as YNNKEL (reference sequence). V was pared by 4 bases and J by 9 bases, with 21 bases between. CDR3 length equals 15 residues. CDR3 in DNA: TGTGCCAGCAGCCTCCGTGGGCTAACCTCCCGGCAAGCTTTCTTT. Translated, it gives CASSLRGLTSRQAFF.